What follows are 26 T cell receptor beta chains derived from one specimen sequenced in a study of OX40 agonist ivuxolimab in advanced cancers. Using immunoSEQ multiplex PCR, the repertoire was profiled, and TCRdb retains in-frame clones only, with some absent. The table has 30,000 to 40,000 clones, 80% to 85% seen once. The source material was CD4+ or CD8+ T cells sorted from blood, sampled in a trial of the OX40 agonist ivuxolimab. Every receptor here comes from an adult with an advanced solid tumor such as melanoma, head and neck, liver or kidney cancer.

The chain is built from TRBV19 and TRBJ2-1; 7 nucleotides line up with TRBD2. The CDR3 extends over 19 amino acids. Looked up from germline, CDR1 is LNHDA and CDR2 is SQIVND (reference sequence). The ends lost 3 bases at V and 0 bases at J; junction bases unmatched: 14. The CDR3 protein is CASSIGAGKRGLSYNEQFF. For the CDR3, the DNA is TGTGCCAGTAGTATCGGAGCAGGGAAGCGGGGCCTCTCCTACAATGAGCAGTTCTTC.

This rearrangement joins TRBV6-6 to TRBJ1-5, with 8 bases that match TRBD1. CDR3 size: 15 residues. Germline V lookup: CDR1 MNHNY, CDR2 SVGAGI (reference sequence). With V trimmed by 10 bases and J by 4 bases, 12 bases remained unmatched. The CDR3 coding sequence is TGTGCCAACAGCCTCGACGGGACAGGTAATCAGCCCCAGCATTTT. Protein sequence: CANSLDGTGNQPQHF.

CDR3 sequence: CASSPAEGSGNTIYF. The DNA of the CDR3 is TGTGCCAGCTCTCCAGCCGAGGGGTCTGGAAACACCATATATTTT. The V gene is TRBV18, the J gene TRBJ1-3, with a possible D match to TRBD1 (5 bases). The CDR3 is made up of 15 amino acids. Trimming took off 6 bases at V and 1 base at J, with 13 bases between the two ends. CDR1 KGHSH and CDR2 LQKENI come from the germline V gene.

The chain recombines TRBV28 with TRBJ1-5; a possible D gene is TRBD1 (6 bases). This CDR3 region has 13 residues. The germline gives CDR1 MDHEN, CDR2 SYDVKM. Trimming removed 7 bases from V and 7 bases from J, with 14 bases in between. In nucleotides, the CDR3 is TGTGCCAGCATGAGACAGGCAGAACAGCCCCAGCATTTT. Translated: CASMRQAEQPQHF.

This clone was picked up one time. The V call is TRBV30, the J call TRBJ1-5, with 10 bases identical to TRBD1. Trimming took 0 bases from V and 6 from J; bases not matched to a gene: 5. The CDR3 has 15 amino acids. The V gene's germline CDR1 is GTSNPN and CDR2 SVGIG (reference sequence). CDR3 sequence reads: CAWSVKRDRGQPQHF. The CDR3 bases are TGTGCCTGGAGTGTAAAAAGGGACAGGGGTCAGCCCCAGCATTTT. The full variable domain, completed using reference TRBV30 and TRBJ1-5, is SQTIHQWPATLVQPVGSPLSLECTVEGTSNPNLYWYRQAAGRGLQLLFYSVGIGQISSEVPQNLSASRPQDRQFILSSKKLLLSDSGFYLCAWSVKRDRGQPQHFGDGTRLSIL.

V and J are TRBV28 and TRBJ2-7; D possibly corresponds to TRBD1 (6 bases). This CDR3 is 13 amino acids long. The germline V and J ends were trimmed by 6 bases and 0 bases, with 9 bases remaining between them. Germline V gene lookup returns CDR1 MDHEN and CDR2 SYDVKM. CDR3 sequence: CASRIGGSYEQYF. DNA of the CDR3: TGTGCCAGCAGGATAGGGGGCTCCTACGAGCAGTACTTC.

The chain is built from TRBV2 and TRBJ1-4; D is possibly TRBD1 (5 bases). The CDR3 has 16 residues. Trimming cost V 7 bases and J 0 bases, with 15 bases left between them. Germline CDR1 is SNHLY and CDR2 is FYNNEI. CDR3 sequence reads: CASKEAGRATNEKLFF. In DNA form, the CDR3 reads TGTGCCAGCAAGGAGGCAGGGCGTGCAACTAATGAAAAACTGTTTTTT.

The V gene is TRBV7-3, the J gene TRBJ2-1, with 7 nucleotides matching TRBD2. V was pared by 4 bases and J by 7 bases, with 13 bases of the junction left unmatched. This CDR3 has 16 amino acids. Germline CDR1 and CDR2: SGHTA and FQGTGA. The CDR3 region is CASSSLRPPRGNEQFF. Here the CDR3 DNA reads TGTGCCAGCAGCTCCCTTCGGCCCCCGCGGGGGAATGAGCAGTTCTTC.

V usage is TRBV18 and J usage is TRBJ2-7; 7 positions agree with TRBD1. Germline V gene sequence: CDR1 KGHSH, CDR2 LQKENI. The CDR3 covers 15 residues. The J segment lost 0 bases and the V segment lost 9 bases, leaving 11 bases of the junction unmatched. In nucleotides, the CDR3 is TGTGCCAGTTGCAGGTGGGACAGATGCTCCTACGAGCAGTACTTC. Translation: CASCRWDRCSYEQYF.

This sequence joins TRBV5-1 and TRBJ2-3, with D possibly matching TRBD1 (6 bases). CDR3 size: 15 residues. Germline lookup yields CDR1 SGHRS and CDR2 YFSETQ. Deletions cut 3 bases from V and 5 bases from J, with 16 bases between. The CDR3 DNA sequence: TGCGCCAGCAGCTACCGACAGGTGGCTCTAGATACGCAGTATTTT. It specifies CASSYRQVALDTQYF.

The chain employs TRBV5-1 and TRBJ2-7, with D uncertain. This CDR3 spans 15 amino acids. Trimming took 2 bases from V and 6 from J, leaving 18 bases between them. In germline, CDR1 is SGHRS, CDR2 YFSETQ. In nucleotides, the CDR3 is TGCGCCAGCAGCTTTATGGCCTCCCCACGGTCCGAGCAGTACTTC. Protein sequence: CASSFMASPRSEQYF.

The chain recombines TRBV15 with TRBJ2-5; D remains unclear. The CDR3 is 16 amino acids. With 4 bases removed from V and 2 bases from J, the gap between germline ends came to 17 bases. The germline V gene encodes CDR1 LNHNV and CDR2 YYDKDF (reference sequence). The CDR3 reads CATSNPAHTAQETQYF. The CDR3 DNA reads TGTGCCACCAGCAACCCAGCGCACACGGCACAAGAGACCCAGTACTTC.

This clone was found a few times. This chain connects TRBV6-6 to TRBJ1-1; D remains ambiguous. Trimming cost V 0 bases and J 4 bases, with 6 bases left between them. Germline lookup yields CDR1 MNHNY and CDR2 SVGAGI (reference sequence). There are 13 residues in the CDR3. This CDR3 reads CASSYSPSTEAFF. As DNA, the CDR3 is TGTGCCAGCAGTTACTCCCCAAGCACTGAAGCTTTCTTT.

The DNA of the CDR3 is TGTGCCAGCACGCCTAGCGGGGCCAATGAGCAGTTCTTC. Protein sequence: CASTPSGANEQFF. V gene TRBV6-5 combines with J gene TRBJ2-1; 9 nucleotides align to TRBD2. The CDR3 is 13 amino acids. CDR1 is MNHEY and CDR2 is SVGAGI in the germline V gene. V was clipped by 7 bases and J by 6 bases; unmatched bases: 4.

The chain combines TRBV18 with TRBJ2-4; D is tentatively TRBD1 or TRBD2 (6 bases each). The germline gives CDR1 KGHSH, CDR2 LQKENI. Trimming shortened V by 4 bases and J by 0 bases, and 16 bases separated the two germline ends. The CDR3 runs 17 residues. The CDR3 nucleotides read TGTGCCAGCTCACTCACCGGGGGCAGCCTAGCCAAAAACATTCAGTACTTC. Residues: CASSLTGGSLAKNIQYF.

The chain recombines TRBV9 with TRBJ2-2; D not resolved. Germline V gene lookup returns CDR1 SGDLS and CDR2 YYNGEE. This CDR3 is 14 amino acids long. Trimming removed 0 bases at V and 5 bases at J, with 8 bases between. CDR3 DNA sequence: TGTGCCAGCAGCGTAGTTTGGGGAACCGGGGAGCTGTTTTTT. This translates into CASSVVWGTGELFF.

This clone was seen a handful of times. The J gene is TRBJ1-2, the V gene TRBV7-9; 7 nucleotides align to TRBD1. Losses at the gene ends were 7 bases for V and 3 bases for J; bases not matched to a gene: 5. The CDR3 has 13 amino acids. Germline CDR1 and CDR2: SEHNR and FQNEAQ (reference sequence). CDR3 in amino acids: CASNDRADYGYTF. The CDR3 DNA sequence: TGTGCCAGCAACGACAGGGCGGACTATGGCTACACCTTC.

This chain joins TRBV27 and TRBJ1-2; D call uncertain. Germline V gene sequence: CDR1 MNHEY, CDR2 SMNVEV (reference sequence). The CDR3 has 13 amino acids. Trimming stripped 4 bases from V and 4 bases from J, with 10 bases between. The CDR3: CASSSQSTYGYTF. The CDR3 DNA reads TGTGCCAGCAGTTCACAGAGCACCTATGGCTACACCTTC.

The V gene is TRBV6-6, the J gene TRBJ2-1; D is unresolved. The CDR3 consists of 14 residues. The V end lost 0 bases, the J end lost 12 bases, and 15 bases lay between the germline ends. Germline CDR1 reads MNHNY; CDR2 reads SVGAGI (reference sequence). In nucleotides, the CDR3 is TGTGCCAGCAGTTACTCTTTTCCTCCACGCTCGCAGTTCTTC. Translating gives CASSYSFPPRSQFF.

This chain connects TRBV27 to TRBJ1-6, with unresolved D. Germline-derived CDR1 and CDR2 are MNHEY and SMNVEV (reference sequence). Trimming took 2 bases from V and 4 from J, leaving 12 bases between them. This CDR3 is built from 16 residues. The CDR3 sequence is CASSLMSTRYNSPLHF. CDR3 DNA sequence: TGTGCCAGCAGTTTAATGTCCACGAGATATAATTCACCCCTCCACTTT.

The chain recombines TRBV5-4 with TRBJ2-2; 13 nucleotides line up with TRBD2. Germline trimming cut 7 bases from V and 1 base from J; bases unmatched to any gene: 7. The CDR3 contains 17 residues. Germline V CDR1 and CDR2: SGHNT, YYREEE (reference sequence). CDR3: CASARLAGGMNTGELFF. The CDR3 DNA is TGTGCCAGCGCGAGACTAGCGGGGGGTATGAACACCGGGGAGCTGTTTTTT.

The V gene is TRBV14, the J gene TRBJ2-7, with TRBD2 matching over 7 bases. The CDR3 spans 19 residues. V was pared by 3 bases and J by 5 bases, with 22 bases of the junction left unmatched. CDR1 and CDR2 from the germline V gene are SGHDN and FVKESK. CDR3 bases: TGTGCCAGCAGCCATCAGAGCAGCAGGCGGGAGCGCACTTTGGACGAGCAGTACTTC. Its translation: CASSHQSSRRERTLDEQYF. The full variable domain, completed using reference TRBV14 and TRBJ2-7, is EAGVTQFPSHSVIEKGQTVTLRCDPISGHDNLYWYRRVMGKEIKFLLHFVKESKQDESGMPNNRFLAERTGGTYSTLKVQPAELEDSGVYFCASSHQSSRRERTLDEQYFGPGTRLTVT.

V usage is TRBV27 and J usage is TRBJ1-5, with 8 nucleotides matching TRBD1. V was pared by 2 bases and J by 7 bases, with 10 bases of the junction left unmatched. This CDR3 is built from 16 residues. Looked up from germline, CDR1 is MNHEY and CDR2 is SMNVEV (reference sequence). CDR3 residues: CASSLSSGGVRQPQHF. CDR3 bases: TGTGCCAGCAGTTTAAGTTCAGGGGGCGTCAGGCAGCCCCAGCATTTT.

V and J are TRBV6-5 and TRBJ2-1; 7 bases match TRBD1. Per germline, CDR1 MNHEY and CDR2 SVGAGI. CDR3 length equals 14 residues. Germline trimming cut 7 bases from V and 4 bases from J; bases unmatched to any gene: 7. The CDR3 coding sequence is TGTGCCAGCAAAATCAGGGGGTTTTACAATGAGCAGTTCTTC. Translation: CASKIRGFYNEQFF.

The chain has TRBV7-9 and TRBJ1-1; D gene unclear. Germline V gives CDR1 SEHNR, CDR2 FQNEAQ (reference sequence). Deletions cut 3 bases from V and 1 base from J, with 6 bases between. This CDR3 comprises 13 residues. Written as DNA, the CDR3 is TGTGCCAGCAGCTTTCGGGAGAACACTGAAGCTTTCTTT. Translating it yields CASSFRENTEAFF.

The J gene is TRBJ2-3, the V gene TRBV18; 7 nucleotides agree with TRBD2. The CDR3 length is 14 residues. Trimming removed 0 bases from V and 3 bases from J; junction bases left unmatched: 0. Germline V CDR1 and CDR2: KGHSH, LQKENI. CDR3 DNA sequence: TGTGCCAGCTCACCACCTAGCGGGACAGATACGCAGTATTTT. The encoded protein is CASSPPSGTDTQYF. Full variable domain (remainder filled in from reference TRBV18 and TRBJ2-3): NAGVMQNPRHLVRRRGQEARLRCSPMKGHSHVYWYRQLPEEGLKFMVYLQKENIIDESGMPKERFSAEFPKEGPSILRIQQVVRGDSAAYFCASSPPSGTDTQYFGPGTRLTVL.